The source of this T cell receptor (beta chain) is a study of cytomegalovirus exposure and HLA in healthy donors. For the study at large: An analysis done earlier identified 100 million to 140 million unique TCR beta sequences from about 179 million T cells.

Only a few counts were recorded for this clone. Its antigen is currently unknown. PCR used 60 Vbeta primers and 13 Jbeta primers. TCRdb keeps only in-frame clones here, not all; method: immunoSEQ multiplex PCR. This sample carries approximately 160,000 clones, about 76% of them seen once, and the ten largest clones take around 2.8%. This CDR3 contains 12 residues. Broader study findings: In vitro work confirmed that a few CMV-associated chains recognize CMV antigens. Most TCR sequences were rare, but some public TCRs occurred in many donors.

This chain uses TRBV12-2 with TRBJ1-4; no check of the table's D call, TRBD1, against the DNA was made. TRBV12-2 is a listed pseudogene. The source of this sequence is a woman in her 40s in good health and CMV-seropositive. What was sequenced was PBMCs. The CDR3 bases are TGTGCAAGTCGCTTAGGGCCTGAAAAACTGTTTTTT. The encoded protein is CASRLGPEKLFF.